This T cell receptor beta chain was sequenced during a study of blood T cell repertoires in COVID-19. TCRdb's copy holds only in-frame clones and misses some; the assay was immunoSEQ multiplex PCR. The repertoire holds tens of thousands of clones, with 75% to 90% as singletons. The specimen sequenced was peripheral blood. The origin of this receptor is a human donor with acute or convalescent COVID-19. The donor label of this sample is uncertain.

CDR3 in amino acids: CASSPRQGFETQYF. The CDR3 DNA follows: TGTGCCAGTAGCCCCCGACAGGGGTTTGAGACCCAGTACTTC. The chain uses TRBV19 and TRBJ2-5, with 8 bases identical to TRBD1. This CDR3 has 14 amino acids. V trimming: 6 bases; J trimming: 5 bases; junction bases outside the gene matches: 8. Germline V gene lookup returns CDR1 LNHDA and CDR2 SQIVND (reference sequence).